This is a list of T cell receptor beta chains from one sample in a study of blood T cells in healthy people across ages. TCRdb called the 5' RACE reads again in MiXCR, with one record for every CDR3 protein. The data hold 1.5 million to 2 million distinct CDR3 sequences, with 39% observed a single time. Sequences were obtained from blood. These receptors were taken from a human donor in good health. The CDR3 runs from the conserved cysteine through the conserved F or W. Some rows have no size entry. The others give once, few or many, or a class for an expanded clone.

NA	TRBV18	TRBJ2-7	CVSSSTILYEQYF
few	TRBV5-5	TRBJ2-6	CASSATGSGLGANVLTF
NA	TRBV20-1	TRBJ2-1	CSARVNYENEQFF
once	TRBV12-3/TRBV12-4	TRBJ2-5	CASSSGLAGGWGETQYF
few	TRBV29-1	TRBJ1-2	CSVEDPGTGANYGYTF
NA	TRBV5-1	TRBJ2-2	CASSSKGGLAANTGELFF
NA	TRBV20-1	TRBJ1-3	CSAILTDRGNTIYF
NA	TRBV14	TRBJ2-3	CASSQEPTIAGGPTDTQYF
NA	TRBV3-1	TRBJ2-2	CAGSQVLGRGTGELFF
NA	TRBV6-5	TRBJ1-2	CASSYDGTGGRTNYGYTF
NA	TRBV12-3/TRBV12-4	TRBJ1-2	CASSIRGLGGYGYTF
few	TRBV7-6	NA	CASSLAGHRNIQYF
few	TRBV4-1	TRBJ1-2	CAGSQDRLEGYYGYTF
once	TRBV2	TRBJ1-5	CASSESGAGLAAQHF
many	TRBV29-1	TRBJ2-1	CSVDMWGNEQFF
NA	TRBV6-2/TRBV6-3	TRBJ2-5	CASREWRQETQYF
NA	TRBV20-1	TRBJ2-7	CSARDPSGTSYEQYF
NA	TRBV9	TRBJ2-3	CASGGGADTQYF
once	TRBV7-9	TRBJ2-5	CASSPDLDRVVETQYF
many	TRBV6-6	TRBJ2-7	CASSNGGYEQYF
NA	TRBV5-1	TRBJ2-1	CASSLSQGTDEQFF
NA	TRBV20-1	TRBJ1-2	CSARNFDSPYGYTF
NA	TRBV3-1	TRBJ1-2	CASSYWDRSSYGYTF
few	TRBV4-3	TRBJ1-2	CASSQETRSPLYGYTF
NA	TRBV20-1	TRBJ1-1	CSARDPVGGQTEAFF